This T cell receptor (beta chain) was documented in a study of control samples from healthy donors and cancer patients. Clones were read by immunoSEQ multiplex PCR, and TCRdb kept only the in-frame ones, dropping some. Among hundreds of thousands of clones listed, 90% were seen once. V lost 4 bases and J lost 2, with 14 bases in between. Germline V lookup: CDR1 SQVTM, CDR2 ANQGSEA. This CDR3 has 14 residues. This chain links TRBV29-1 with TRBJ1-2; tentative D call: TRBD1 (5 bases). The receptor comes from a man between 35 and 55 years old with head and neck cancer. The source material was PBMCs. CDR3 protein: CSVVPQGENYGYTF. The CDR3 DNA reads TGCAGCGTTGTCCCCCAGGGAGAAAACTATGGCTACACCTTC.